The rows below give T cell receptor beta chains drawn from one sample of a study of blood T cells in healthy people across ages. TCRdb re-analysed the 5' RACE reads in MiXCR, keeping a single row per CDR3 protein. The repertoire has over 500,000 distinct CDR3 sequences, about 28% of them found once; the top ten carry roughly 3.5%. These data also featured in a second study, about T cells of mothers and their children.

Material for sequencing was blood. The receptor set was obtained from a boy aged 2 to 10 in good health. CDR3s include the opening cysteine and the closing phenylalanine or tryptophan. A D gene is named only where the DNA matches it firmly. The size of a clone is reported for some rows only, either as once, few or many, or as a class for expanded clones.

D	J	V	size	CDR3	DNA
-	TRBJ2-5	TRBV20-1	-	CSARLKGTFRQYF	TGCAGTGCTAGACTGAAGGGGACTTTCCGCCAGTACTTC
-	TRBJ2-2	TRBV10-3	-	CASSRRGGRGGELFF	TGTGCCAGCAGTCGTCGTGGAGGTCGGGGAGGGGAGCTGTTTTTT
-	TRBJ2-1	TRBV5-1	-	CASSLVFTRIDEQFF	TGCGCCAGCAGCTTGGTTTTTACCAGGATCGATGAGCAGTTCTTC
-	TRBJ2-1	TRBV10-3	few	CAISEALPGWYNEQFF	TGTGCCATCAGTGAGGCTCTCCCGGGGTGGTACAATGAGCAGTTCTTC
-	TRBJ2-6	TRBV4-3	few	CASSPTYRGANVLTF	TGCGCCAGCAGCCCAACCTATAGGGGGGCCAACGTCCTGACTTTC
-	TRBJ1-2	TRBV6-5	few	CASSYHGTAKNGYTF	TGTGCCAGCAGTTACCATGGGACGGCGAAAAACGGCTACACCTTC
-	TRBJ2-5	TRBV18	-	CASSLPSGETQYF	TGTGCCAGCTCCCTTCCGAGCGGGGAGACCCAGTACTTC
-	TRBJ2-6	TRBV6-1	-	CASSEAHVSGANVLTF	TGTGCCAGCAGTGAAGCACACGTTTCTGGGGCCAACGTCCTGACTTTC
TRBD2	TRBJ2-3	TRBV3-1	-	CASSQVGSGGTTDTQYF	TGTGCCAGCAGCCAAGTTGGCAGCGGGGGGACCACAGATACGCAGTATTTT
-	TRBJ1-6	TRBV12-3/TRBV12-4	few	CASSLDLSGSNSPLHF	TGCGCCAGCAGTTTGGATCTGTCGGGCTCCAATTCACCCCTCCACTTT
-	TRBJ2-2	TRBV27	-	CASSLTRTGELFF	TGTGCCAGCAGTTTAACCCGCACCGGGGAGCTGTTTTTT
-	TRBJ2-5	TRBV12-3/TRBV12-4	-	CASSPGEGGGAQYF	TGTGCCAGCAGTCCAGGGGAGGGGGGTGGGGCCCAGTACTTC
TRBD1	TRBJ2-3	TRBV5-1	few	CASSWPGQGTDTQYF	TGCGCCAGCAGCTGGCCGGGACAGGGCACAGATACGCAGTATTTT
TRBD1	TRBJ2-5	TRBV10-3	few	CAISAPGQGRETQYF	TGTGCCATCAGTGCACCGGGACAGGGGAGGGAGACCCAGTACTTC
-	TRBJ2-5	TRBV6-1	few	CASRAGPRGETQYF	TGTGCCAGCAGGGCCGGGCCACGAGGGGAGACCCAGTACTTC
TRBD1	TRBJ2-2	TRBV6-5	-	CASSYTGGSTGELFF	TGTGCCAGCAGTTACACAGGGGGCAGCACCGGGGAGCTGTTTTTT
-	TRBJ1-1	TRBV4-1	-	CASSQEVGDNTEAFF	TGCGCCAGCAGCCAAGAAGTAGGGGATAACACTGAAGCTTTCTTT
TRBD2	TRBJ2-1	TRBV4-3	-	CASSQDRPSGSSYNEQFF	TGCGCCAGCAGCCAAGATCGCCCTAGCGGGAGTTCCTACAATGAGCAGTTCTTC
TRBD1	TRBJ1-4	TRBV7-9	few	CASSPLGDRVQEKLFF	TGTGCCAGCAGCCCCCTGGGGGACAGGGTCCAAGAAAAACTGTTTTTT
TRBD1	TRBJ1-2	TRBV15	-	CATSRDRGGYTF	TGTGCCACCAGCAGGGACAGGGGGGGCTACACCTTC
-	TRBJ1-2	TRBV15	-	CATSRTRTLNYGYTF	TGTGCCACCAGCCGAACACGCACATTAAACTATGGCTACACCTTC
-	TRBJ2-7	TRBV18	few	CASSPGELTIEQYF	TGTGCCAGCTCACCAGGGGAACTTACGATAGAGCAGTACTTC
-	TRBJ2-1	TRBV5-1	many	CASSEGFYNEQFF	TGCGCCAGCAGCGAAGGGTTCTACAATGAGCAGTTCTTC
-	TRBJ2-2	TRBV27	few	CATGRSNTGELFF	TGTGCCACCGGAAGGTCGAACACCGGGGAGCTGTTTTTT
TRBD1	TRBJ2-5	TRBV15	few	CATSRLGDRGDQETQYF	TGTGCCACCAGCAGACTTGGGGACAGGGGAGACCAAGAGACCCAGTACTTC